These 5 T cell receptor beta chains originate from one sample sequenced in a study of blood T cell repertoires in COVID-19. The repertoire was sequenced with immunoSEQ multiplex PCR; TCRdb's copy has only in-frame clones and lacks some. Found here are roughly 160,000 clones, roughly 90% of them singletons; the top ten hold nearly 0.55%. Sequenced: peripheral blood. The receptors stem from a man aged 45-60 years with acute or convalescent COVID-19.

V and J are TRBV7-2 and TRBJ2-7, with 8 bases fitting TRBD1. Germline values: CDR1 SGHTA, CDR2 FQGNSA. Trimming at V came to 3 bases and at J to 4 bases, leaving 5 bases not matched to a gene. The CDR3 length is 14 residues. The CDR3 protein is CASSFQRQGYEQYF. In nucleotides, the CDR3 is TGTGCCAGCAGCTTCCAGCGACAGGGGTACGAGCAGTACTTC.

The V and J genes are TRBV5-1 and TRBJ1-3; the D gene is possibly TRBD1 (6 bases). Trimming shortened V by 3 bases and J by 4 bases, and 20 bases separated the two germline ends. The CDR3 is 17 amino acids. CDR1 is SGHRS and CDR2 is YFSETQ in the germline V gene. CDR3 region: CASSSHLGAGEGNTIYF. The CDR3 coding sequence is TGCGCCAGCAGCTCCCATCTAGGGGCAGGGGAAGGAAACACCATATATTTT.

The rearrangement uses TRBV7-9 and TRBJ1-3; D ambiguous. The ends were cut back, 5 bases at V and 0 bases at J, with 8 bases in the middle. CDR3 size: 14 residues. Germline CDR1 reads SEHNR; CDR2 reads FQNEAQ (reference sequence). This chain's CDR3 is CASSPKSSGNTIYF. CDR3 coding DNA: TGTGCCAGCAGCCCGAAGAGCTCTGGAAACACCATATATTTT.

The gene calls are TRBV9 and TRBJ2-7; D may be TRBD1 (5 bases). Germline V lookup: CDR1 SGDLS, CDR2 YYNGEE. V was pared by 3 bases and J by 0 bases, with 10 bases between. The CDR3 extends over 14 amino acids. CDR3 sequence (DNA): TGTGCCAGCAGCGCCCGACAGAGCTCCTACGAGCAGTACTTC. This codes for CASSARQSSYEQYF.

The chain combines TRBV27 with TRBJ1-1; 8 bases align to TRBD1. CDR1 is MNHEY and CDR2 is SMNVEV in the germline V gene (reference sequence). V lost 6 bases to trimming and J lost 1 base; unmatched junction nucleotides: 4. The CDR3 has 14 residues. The DNA for the CDR3 is TGTGCCAGCAGAACACAGGGGGGGAACACTGAAGCTTTCTTT. Encoded protein: CASRTQGGNTEAFF.